What follows are 26 T cell receptor beta chains derived from one specimen sequenced in a study of brain T cells in children with intractable seizures. The sequenced cases were selected for having the highest brain T cell transcript signatures. Assay used: immunoSEQ multiplex PCR; TCRdb lists only in-frame clones, some missing. The data contain 8,500 to 9,500 clones, 69% of them singletons. Sample: resected brain tissue, taken at surgery. The receptors derive from a girl aged 2-10 years with tuberous sclerosis and intractable seizures.

The V and J genes are TRBV19 and TRBJ2-5; 13 bases agree with TRBD2. Germline CDR1 reads LNHDA; CDR2 reads SQIVND (reference sequence). V lost 6 bases to trimming and J lost 6 bases; unmatched junction nucleotides: 7. The CDR3 consists of 15 residues. This CDR3 reads CASSSTSGGDKTQYF. The CDR3 region has the DNA TGTGCCAGTAGCTCAACTAGCGGGGGGGATAAGACCCAGTACTTC.

The genes are TRBV19 and TRBJ1-2, with D unresolved. The CDR3 length is 12 residues. V lost 3 bases, J lost 7 bases, and 9 bases lay in between. Germline-derived CDR1 and CDR2 are LNHDA and SQIVND (reference sequence). Here the CDR3 reads CASSMSSTGYTF. CDR3 DNA: TGTGCCAGTAGTATGAGTAGTACTGGCTACACCTTC.

V usage is TRBV4-1 and J usage is TRBJ1-4, with TRBD1 identical over 10 bases. Germline CDR1 and CDR2: MGHRA and YSYEKL. With 7 bases clipped from V and 7 bases from J, the junction kept 9 bases outside the gene matches. CDR3 length equals 15 residues. The CDR3 region is CASTKMGQGSEKLFF. CDR3 sequence (DNA): TGCGCCAGCACCAAGATGGGACAGGGGAGTGAAAAACTGTTTTTT.

This chain uses TRBV7-8 with TRBJ2-1; 10 bases are shared with TRBD2. This CDR3 contains 15 residues. Germline CDR1 and CDR2: SGHVS and FQNEAQ. V shed 2 bases, J shed 8 bases, and the junction held 6 bases outside the gene matches. The CDR3 nucleotides read TGTGCCAGCAGCTTAATCCAGCGGGGGGGTGATGAGCAGTTCTTC. This gives the protein CASSLIQRGGDEQFF.

This clone has a handful of counts. This rearrangement joins TRBV24-1 to TRBJ1-2, with a weak D call TRBD1 (6 bases). This CDR3 is built from 15 residues. Deletions cut 2 bases from V and 5 bases from J, with 14 bases between. Germline values: CDR1 KGHDR, CDR2 SFDVKD. The CDR3 is CATSDSGGQVYGYTF. The CDR3 DNA reads TGTGCCACCAGTGATTCGGGGGGCCAGGTTTATGGCTACACCTTC.

This sequence joins TRBV3-1 (or the pseudogene TRBV3-2) and TRBJ1-1; 10 nucleotides align to TRBD1. The germline V gene has CDR1 LGHDT and CDR2 YNNKEL (reference sequence). The CDR3 spans 15 residues. The J segment lost 5 bases and the V segment lost 6 bases, leaving 9 bases of the junction unmatched. CDR3 residues: CASSYGTGVTTEAFF. CDR3 coding DNA: TGTGCCAGCAGTTATGGGACAGGGGTGACTACTGAAGCTTTCTTT.

This clone was seen just once. The genes are TRBV14 and TRBJ2-3; 8 bases line up with TRBD2. The V gene's germline CDR1 is SGHDN and CDR2 FVKESK. V gave up 3 bases and J gave up 1 base; unmatched junction bases: 12. This CDR3 has 18 amino acids. The CDR3 region is CASSHLKLSGGGTDTQYF. CDR3 nucleotide sequence: TGTGCCAGCAGCCACTTAAAACTCAGCGGGGGAGGCACAGATACGCAGTATTTT.

This clone occurred a few times. The chain is built from TRBV5-6 and TRBJ2-7; 8 nucleotides match TRBD1. The trim removed 6 bases at V and 3 bases at J, leaving 11 bases unmatched. CDR3 size: 15 residues. Per the germline V gene, CDR1 is SGHDT and CDR2 is YYEEEE. The CDR3 nucleotides read TGTGCCAGCAAAGCAGGGCCAGGGGGCCTCTACGAGCAGTACTTC. It specifies CASKAGPGGLYEQYF.

The rearrangement uses TRBV2 and TRBJ1-1, with TRBD1 matching over 9 bases. Germline assignment: CDR1 SNHLY and CDR2 FYNNEI. The CDR3 consists of 13 residues. The V and J ends lost 3 bases and 7 bases, in that order; junction bases with no gene match: 3. CDR3 sequence (DNA): TGTGCCAGCAGTGACGGGACAGGGCTTGAAGCTTTCTTT. This sequence encodes CASSDGTGLEAFF.

Within the sample, this clone is medium-sized. The chain uses TRBV9 and TRBJ2-6; D unclear. This CDR3 is built from 15 residues. Trimming took off 0 bases at V and 1 base at J, with 5 bases between the two ends. CDR1 is SGDLS and CDR2 is YYNGEE in the germline V gene. The CDR3 nucleotides are TGTGCCAGCAGCGTAGATACTTCTGGGGCCAACGTCCTGACTTTC. Residues: CASSVDTSGANVLTF.

The gene calls are TRBV19 and TRBJ2-7; D is unclear. Per the germline V gene, CDR1 is LNHDA and CDR2 is SQIVND (reference sequence). Trimming took 7 bases from V and 5 from J, leaving 12 bases between them. CDR3 length equals 12 residues. For the CDR3, the DNA is TGTGCCAGTAAGGTACACATCAACGAGCAGTACGTC. Translating gives CASKVHINEQYV.

Only one count was recorded for this clone. V and J are TRBV29-1 and TRBJ1-2; D unclear. V gave up 7 bases and J gave up 6 bases, with 12 bases separating them. Germline V CDR1 and CDR2: SQVTM, ANQGSEA. This CDR3 is 11 amino acids long. In nucleotides, the CDR3 is TGCAGCGGACATTGGGCTAATGGCTACACCTTC. Translation: CSGHWANGYTF.

This chain connects TRBV5-4 to TRBJ1-1; TRBD1 matches at 7 bases. Germline V gives CDR1 SGHNT, CDR2 YYREEE (reference sequence). Losses at the gene ends were 5 bases for V and 0 bases for J; bases not matched to a gene: 13. This CDR3 has 17 amino acids. The CDR3 sequence: CASRLKTGTAMNTEAFF. The CDR3 DNA reads as TGTGCCAGCAGGCTTAAGACCGGGACAGCCATGAACACTGAAGCTTTCTTT. The full variable domain, with the rest looked up from reference TRBV5-4 and TRBJ1-1, is ETGVTQSPTHLIKTRGQQVTLRCSSQSGHNTVSWYQQALGQGPQFIFQYYREEENGRGNFPPRFSGLQFPNYSSELNVNALELDDSALYLCASRLKTGTAMNTEAFFGQGTRLTVV.

This clone was counted a single time. The chain combines TRBV30 with TRBJ1-4; 8 bases are shared with TRBD1. The CDR3 extends over 17 amino acids. In germline, CDR1 is GTSNPN, CDR2 SVGIG (reference sequence). J lost 4 bases, V lost 0 bases, and 10 bases had no gene match. Here the CDR3 reads CAWSVIEQGAFNEKLFF. CDR3 DNA sequence: TGTGCCTGGAGTGTAATAGAGCAGGGGGCGTTTAATGAAAAACTGTTTTTT.

V and J are TRBV19 and TRBJ2-7; D unclear. This CDR3 is 13 amino acids long. Deletions cut 3 bases from V and 0 bases from J, with 6 bases between. From germline, CDR1 is LNHDA and CDR2 SQIVND (reference sequence). CDR3: CASSIGASYEQYV. The CDR3, as DNA: TGTGCCAGTAGTATCGGCGCCTCCTACGAGCAGTACGTC.

The chain employs TRBV3-1 (or the pseudogene TRBV3-2) and TRBJ1-1; D is ambiguous. V dropped 0 bases and J dropped 1 base, with 6 bases sitting between them. Germline V lookup: CDR1 LGHDT, CDR2 YNNKEL (reference sequence). CDR3 size: 14 residues. CDR3 DNA sequence: TGTGCCAGCAGCCAAGATGAGGAGAACACTGAAGCTTTCTTT. Its protein is CASSQDEENTEAFF.

This clone was observed a few times. The chain employs TRBV10-3 and TRBJ1-1; D unclear. Trimming stripped 4 bases from V and 1 base from J, with 10 bases between. CDR3 length equals 14 residues. The germline CDR1 and CDR2 sequences are ENHRY and SYGVKD. In DNA, the CDR3 is TGTGCCATCAGTGCGGAGACACCGAACACTGAAGCTTTCTTT. It encodes CAISAETPNTEAFF.

The chain is built from TRBV11-2 and TRBJ2-2; 8 nucleotides match TRBD2. The CDR3 has 15 amino acids. The J segment lost 4 bases and the V segment lost 1 base, leaving 2 bases of the junction unmatched. The germline V gene has CDR1 SGHAT and CDR2 FQNNGV. CDR3 amino acids: CASSLGGGSTGELFF. Here the CDR3 DNA reads TGTGCCAGCAGCTTAGGCGGGGGGTCCACCGGGGAGCTGTTTTTT.

This sequence joins TRBV4-1 and TRBJ2-1, with TRBD2 matching 7 bases. CDR3 size: 18 residues. V gave up 1 base and J gave up 0 bases; unmatched junction bases: 9. Germline CDR1 and CDR2: MGHRA and YSYEKL. CDR3 DNA sequence: TGCGCCAGCAGCCAAGTCGATATGGGACTACTCTCCTACAATGAGCAGTTCTTC. This codes for CASSQVDMGLLSYNEQFF.

This clone is deemed medium-sized. V usage is TRBV5-6 and J usage is TRBJ1-1; 8 bases align to TRBD1. V lost 1 base, J lost 0 bases, and 5 bases stayed unmatched. Germline V lookup: CDR1 SGHDT, CDR2 YYEEEE. The CDR3 covers 16 residues. The CDR3 protein is CASSLPRTGMNTEAFF. The DNA for the CDR3 is TGTGCCAGCAGCTTGCCCCGGACAGGGATGAACACTGAAGCTTTCTTT.

By share, this clone counts as medium-sized. This chain uses TRBV21-1 with TRBJ2-7; the table's D gene call, TRBD1, was not cross checked with the DNA. TRBV21-1 has pseudogene status. CDR3 length equals 14 residues. The CDR3 bases are TGTGCCAGCAGCATGCAGACAGGGAAATACGAGCAGTACGTC. Its protein is CASSMQTGKYEQYV.

The V call is TRBV6-5, the J call TRBJ2-3, with D hard to call. This CDR3 contains 14 residues. The germline V gene has CDR1 MNHEY and CDR2 SVGAGI. The ends were cut back, 5 bases at V and 2 bases at J, with 11 bases in the middle. The CDR3 loop reads CASSRSAPTDTQYF. The CDR3, as DNA: TGTGCCAGCAGTCGGAGTGCCCCCACAGATACGCAGTATTTT.

The chain couples TRBV7-2 to TRBJ2-3, with 11 bases fitting TRBD2. Germline loops: CDR1 SGHTA, CDR2 FQGNSA. Germline trimming cut 3 bases from V and 3 bases from J; bases unmatched to any gene: 2. The CDR3 has 15 residues. CDR3 loop: CASSFLAGGTDTQYF. CDR3 DNA sequence: TGTGCCAGCAGCTTTCTAGCGGGGGGTACAGATACGCAGTATTTT.

By share, this clone counts as medium-sized (0.01 to 0.1%). V is TRBV6-5 and J is TRBJ1-6, with 8 bases lining up with TRBD1. Unmatched junction bases numbered 9, after V lost 8 bases and J lost 6 bases. The V gene's germline CDR1 is MNHEY and CDR2 SVGAGI. CDR3 length: 15 amino acids. The CDR3 loop is CASQLGQALNSPLHF. The CDR3 DNA is TGTGCCAGCCAACTGGGACAGGCCCTTAATTCACCCCTCCACTTT.

This clone was found a few times. The V gene is TRBV6-5, the J gene TRBJ1-1, with 11 bases that match TRBD1. Trimming took 4 bases from V and 4 from J; bases not matched to a gene: 2. The CDR3 runs 14 residues. Germline CDR1 and CDR2: MNHEY and SVGAGI. CDR3 amino acids: CASSLDRGPTEAFF. The CDR3 DNA reads TGTGCCAGCAGTTTGGACAGGGGGCCCACTGAAGCTTTCTTT.

The gene calls are TRBV3-1 (or the pseudogene TRBV3-2) and TRBJ1-3, with 9 nucleotides matching TRBD1. The CDR3 has 16 amino acids. The V gene end was trimmed by 1 base and the J gene end by 8 bases; junction bases not matched to a gene: 9. Germline V gives CDR1 LGHDT, CDR2 YNNKEL (reference sequence). In DNA, the CDR3 is TGTGCCAGCAGCCAAGGGGACAGGGTCTTTCGGGACACCATATATTTT. Translating it yields CASSQGDRVFRDTIYF.